These 21 T cell receptor beta chains were sequenced from one sample in a study of sequential checkpoint blockade in melanoma. Treatment denoted: randomized to nivolumab then ipilimumab (arm A) or the reverse (arm B). Repertoires were generated with immunoSEQ multiplex PCR, while TCRdb's copy carries only in-frame clones and drops some. The sample lists several thousand clones; roughly 53% were seen once. The sample consisted of CD8+ T cells sorted from blood (inferred from file names), taken from a patient given nivolumab and ipilimumab in sequence. The receptors here all came from a human donor with melanoma.

This clone occurred once. The chain uses TRBV27 and TRBJ2-5; 11 bases are a match to TRBD2. The length of the CDR3 is 15 residues. CDR1 is MNHEY, CDR2 SMNVEV, per germline (reference sequence). After removal of 4 bases from V and 5 bases from J, the junction contained 6 bases not matched to a gene. The CDR3 loop reads CASSSSGGSKETQYF. The CDR3 DNA reads as TGTGCCAGCAGTTCTAGCGGGGGGTCCAAGGAGACCCAGTACTTC.

This clone was seen a few times. V gene TRBV11-2 combines with J gene TRBJ1-5, with 7 bases identical to TRBD1. Unmatched junction bases numbered 4, after V lost 1 base and J lost 7 bases. The CDR3 runs to 14 residues. Looked up from germline, CDR1 is SGHAT and CDR2 is FQNNGV. CDR3 bases: TGTGCCAGCAGCTTAGGGCAGGGGGGCCAGCCCCAGCATTTT. This codes for CASSLGQGGQPQHF.

This rearrangement joins TRBV6-6 to TRBJ2-2, with TRBD2 matching 10 bases. CDR1 is MNHNY, CDR2 SVGAGI, per germline (reference sequence). The CDR3 covers 14 residues. The CDR3, as DNA: TGTCTGGCCAGGGCTAGCGGGAGTCATTGGGAGCTGTTTTTT. This encodes CLARASGSHWELFF.

This clone was counted between two and nine times. The junction departs from germline at one end; a sequencing error may be responsible. V and J are TRBV15 and TRBJ2-7; 10 nucleotides line up with TRBD2. The CDR3 runs to 13 residues. The germline V gene has CDR1 LNHNV and CDR2 YYDKDF (reference sequence). The CDR3 loop is CANSSLAGEEQCF. The CDR3 nucleotides read TGTGCCAACAGCAGCCTAGCGGGGGAAGAGCAGTGCTTC.

The V call is TRBV10-3, the J call TRBJ2-1; TRBD2 agrees at 9 bases. Germline values: CDR1 ENHRY, CDR2 SYGVKD. After removal of 4 bases from V and 8 bases from J, the junction contained 9 bases not matched to a gene. CDR3 size: 15 residues. CDR3 DNA sequence: TGTGCCATCAGTGTGGGCGGGGGGGCCAGGGATGAGCAGTTCTTC. Translation: CAISVGGGARDEQFF.

This clone has more than one count but fewer than ten. The chain couples TRBV7-6 to TRBJ1-1; possible D gene TRBD1, 5 bases. From germline, CDR1 is SGHVS and CDR2 FNYEAQ. The CDR3 length is 17 residues. Trimming pared 5 bases from V and 0 bases from J, leaving 19 bases between. The CDR3 DNA follows: TGTGCCAGCAGCATCGGACAAAACTGGGGCATGAACACTGAAGCTTTCTTT. It codes for CASSIGQNWGMNTEAFF.

Remarks on this clone: The junction and the germline gene differ at one end; a read error may be behind it. V gene TRBV7-2 combines with J gene TRBJ2-5; D call uncertain. The CDR3 spans 15 residues. Germline V gene lookup returns CDR1 SGHTA and CDR2 FQGNSA. The CDR3 region has the DNA TGCGCCAGCAGCCAAGATAGAGGCACCCAAGAGACCCAGTACTTC. Amino acids: CASSQDRGTQETQYF.

The chain joins TRBV10-3 to TRBJ2-1, with TRBD1 identical over 9 bases. The CDR3 is made up of 14 amino acids. CDR1 is ENHRY and CDR2 is SYGVKD in the germline V gene. Losses at the gene ends were 3 bases for V and 7 bases for J; bases not matched to a gene: 4. CDR3 protein: CAISDNRGLNEQFF. The CDR3 coding sequence is TGTGCCATCAGTGATAACAGGGGGCTGAATGAGCAGTTCTTC.

Points on this clone: The same CDR3 arises from other DNA sequences in this sample as well. This sequence joins TRBV5-4 and TRBJ2-7; TRBD1 aligns across 8 bases. The V gene end was trimmed by 3 bases and the J gene end by 3 bases; junction bases not matched to a gene: 2. CDR3 length equals 13 residues. Germline CDR1 SGHNT, CDR2 YYREEE (reference sequence). CDR3 sequence (DNA): TGTGCCAGCAGCTGGGACAGGAACTACGAGCAGTACTTC. This codes for CASSWDRNYEQYF.

This clone was observed a handful of times. The rearrangement uses TRBV19 and TRBJ2-2; tentatively, D is TRBD2 (5 bases). The germline V and J ends were trimmed by 1 base and 5 bases, with 5 bases remaining between them. CDR1 and CDR2 from the germline V gene are LNHDA and SQIVND (reference sequence). The CDR3 covers 13 residues. The CDR3 nucleotides are TGTGCCAGTAGTATAGGGAGGACCGGGGAGCTGTTTTTT. Translation: CASSIGRTGELFF. Looking up the rest from reference TRBV19 and TRBJ2-2 gives the full variable domain: DGGITQSPKYLFRKEGQNVTLSCEQNLNHDAMYWYRQDPGQGLRLIYYSQIVNDFQKGDIAEGYSVSREKKESFPLTVTSAQKNPTAFYLCASSIGRTGELFFGEGSRLTVL.

The chain uses TRBV7-8 and TRBJ1-5; D unresolved. V lost 6 bases and J lost 0, with 9 bases in between. This CDR3 region has 14 residues. Germline CDR1 and CDR2: SGHVS and FQNEAQ. Here the CDR3 DNA reads TGTGCCAGCAGAGTAAGCAATAGCAATCAGCCCCAGCATTTT. It encodes CASRVSNSNQPQHF. The entire variable domain, with the rest obtained from reference TRBV7-8 and TRBJ1-5, is as follows: GAGVSQSPRYKVAKRGQDVALRCDPISGHVSLFWYQQALGQGPEFLTYFQNEAQLDKSGLPSDRFFAERPEGSVSTLKIQRTQQEDSAVYLCASRVSNSNQPQHFGDGTRLSIL.

The chain joins TRBV11-2 to TRBJ2-3; 12 bases align to TRBD2. This CDR3 has 17 residues. J gave up 2 bases and V 4 bases, and 7 bases lay outside the gene matches. Germline V gene data show CDR1 as SGHAT and CDR2 as FQNNGV. In DNA form, the CDR3 reads TGTGCCAGCAGCTCACGGACTAGCGGGGACCTCACAGATACGCAGTATTTT. This gives the protein CASSSRTSGDLTDTQYF.

The rearrangement uses TRBV9 and TRBJ2-1, with TRBD2 as a possible D gene (7 bases). The CDR3 extends over 18 amino acids. Per the germline V gene, CDR1 is SGDLS and CDR2 is YYNGEE. Trimming left V 4 bases short and J 3 bases short, with 23 bases between. The CDR3 DNA sequence: TGTGCCAGCAGCCCGGGAGGTCAAGGCGGGGGCTACTACAATGAGCAGTTCTTC. This gives the protein CASSPGGQGGGYYNEQFF.

The chain employs TRBV27 and TRBJ1-2; D remains unclear. The V gene lost 10 bases and the J gene lost 0 bases, with 12 bases spanning the gap. Germline-derived CDR1 and CDR2 are MNHEY and SMNVEV (reference sequence). The CDR3 contains 13 residues. Here the CDR3 reads CATLDGANYGYTF. The DNA of the CDR3 is TGTGCCACCCTAGACGGGGCTAACTATGGCTACACCTTC.

The chain is built from TRBV4-1 and TRBJ2-7; TRBD2 agrees at 10 bases. Germline loops: CDR1 MGHRA, CDR2 YSYEKL. CDR3 size: 12 residues. Trimming cost V 11 bases and J 2 bases; bases outside gene matches: 3. The CDR3 sequence: CASGTSAYEQYF. DNA for the CDR3: TGCGCCTCCGGGACTAGCGCCTACGAGCAGTACTTC.

The chain recombines TRBV9 with TRBJ1-2; no firm D call. V was pared by 0 bases and J by 6 bases, with 6 bases between. The CDR3 runs 12 residues. Germline V gives CDR1 SGDLS, CDR2 YYNGEE. Here the CDR3 reads CASSVGANGYTF. The DNA of the CDR3 is TGTGCCAGCAGCGTAGGAGCTAATGGCTACACCTTC.

The CDR3 DNA sequence: TGTGCCAGCAGCGTATCGGCAGGGGCTGGAAACACCATATATTTT. This encodes CASSVSAGAGNTIYF. The gene calls are TRBV9 and TRBJ1-3, with D maybe TRBD1 (6 bases). Trimming removed 1 base from V and 2 bases from J, with 10 bases in between. The CDR3 covers 15 residues. Germline V gene lookup returns CDR1 SGDLS and CDR2 YYNGEE. Full variable domain (remainder filled in from reference TRBV9 and TRBJ1-3): DSGVTQTPKHLITATGQRVTLRCSPRSGDLSVYWYQQSLDQGLQFLIQYYNGEERAKGNILERFSAQQFPDLHSELNLSSLELGDSALYFCASSVSAGAGNTIYFGEGSWLTVV.

This clone has more than one count but fewer than ten. The V call is TRBV6-5, the J call TRBJ2-1; the match to TRBD2 covers 7 bases. The trim removed 0 bases at V and 3 bases at J, leaving 2 bases unmatched. The CDR3 extends over 15 amino acids. Germline V gene lookup returns CDR1 MNHEY and CDR2 SVGAGI. In DNA, the CDR3 is TGTGCCAGCAGTTACTCAAGCGGGGACTACAATGAGCAGTTCTTC. Amino acids: CASSYSSGDYNEQFF.

This chain connects TRBV5-5 to TRBJ2-7; 7 bases are shared with TRBD1. CDR1 is SGHKS, CDR2 YYEKEE, per germline (reference sequence). V dropped 4 bases and J dropped 0; count of bases not matched to a gene: 7. CDR3 length: 15 residues. Here the CDR3 reads CASSQEGDSSYEQYF. The CDR3 coding sequence is TGTGCCAGCAGCCAAGAAGGGGACAGCTCCTACGAGCAGTACTTC.

This chain uses TRBV7-6 with TRBJ1-4; D remains ambiguous. V gave up 0 bases and J gave up 4 bases, with 12 bases separating them. The CDR3 contains 16 residues. Germline values: CDR1 SGHVS, CDR2 FNYEAQ. As DNA, the CDR3 is TGTGCCAGCAGCTTAGCTTCTGGAGGACTTAATGAAAAACTGTTTTTT. Its translation is CASSLASGGLNEKLFF. Full variable domain (missing parts from reference TRBV7-6 and TRBJ1-4): GAGVSQSPRYKVTKRGQDVALRCDPISGHVSLYWYRQALGQGPEFLTYFNYEAQQDKSGLPNDRFSAERPEGSISTLTIQRTEQRDSAMYRCASSLASGGLNEKLFFGSGTQLSVL.

This clone was picked up a small number of times. The chain joins TRBV5-6 to TRBJ2-3; D is unresolved. Germline CDR1 SGHDT, CDR2 YYEEEE. The V and J ends lost 0 bases and 2 bases respectively, with 13 bases between them. CDR3 length: 16 amino acids. The CDR3 spells CASSLVDFLYTDTQYF. CDR3 coding DNA: TGTGCCAGCAGCTTGGTAGACTTTCTGTACACAGATACGCAGTATTTT.